This is a list of T cell receptor beta chains from one sample in a study of T-cell memory formation after mild COVID-19. Each CDR3 protein gets one entry after TCRdb re-called the 5' RACE reads with MiXCR. Of 400,000 to 500,000 distinct CDR3 sequences listed, 20% to 25% were seen once; the top ten hold roughly 9.7%. Sequencing was performed on PBMCs or a T cell subset sorted from them (not recorded which). Receptors originate from an adult woman who had mild COVID-19 (a few samples of this study predate the infection). Cell type and time point are not known. Both conserved end residues are part of each CDR3. The size of a clone is reported for some rows only, either as once, few or many, or as a class for expanded clones.

clone_size: -; v_call: TRBV24-1; cdr3_aa: CATSDPIGKREPANTGELFF
clone_size: few; v_call: TRBV15; cdr3_aa: CATSRASGELFF
clone_size: many; v_call: TRBV7-2; cdr3_aa: CASSLVAQRAYYNEQFF
clone_size: -; v_call: TRBV6-5; cdr3_aa: CASSYSIGGSGEGYGYTF
clone_size: many; v_call: TRBV19; cdr3_aa: CASSILPGEYEQYF
clone_size: few; v_call: TRBV7-2; cdr3_aa: CASSWPGSYNEQFF
clone_size: -; v_call: TRBV12-3/TRBV12-4; cdr3_aa: CASSLEAGGITGELFF
clone_size: -; v_call: TRBV29-1; cdr3_aa: CSARDRGRGNTIYF
clone_size: -; v_call: TRBV20-1; cdr3_aa: CSASVPPTGTSYEQYF
clone_size: -; v_call: TRBV27; cdr3_aa: CASSTLAGGFDEQFF
clone_size: -; v_call: TRBV29-1; cdr3_aa: CSVEEGSYGYTF
clone_size: few; v_call: TRBV4-3; cdr3_aa: CASSQEVSGSSYEQYF
clone_size: -; v_call: TRBV25-1; cdr3_aa: CASSEYSDEQFF
clone_size: -; v_call: TRBV7-3; cdr3_aa: CASSFNEGWWDRGLLYSNQPQHF
clone_size: -; v_call: TRBV13; cdr3_aa: CASSLSVRPYEQYF
clone_size: -; v_call: TRBV2; cdr3_aa: CASSERSGGARNIQYF
clone_size: -; v_call: TRBV3-1; cdr3_aa: CASSLVSTLLSGNTIYF
clone_size: -; v_call: TRBV12-3/TRBV12-4; cdr3_aa: CASSFVVSAGYEQYF
clone_size: -; v_call: TRBV12-3/TRBV12-4; cdr3_aa: CASIREGSLSSEQFF
clone_size: few; v_call: TRBV5-6; cdr3_aa: CASSYGGYYNEQFF
clone_size: -; v_call: TRBV24-1; cdr3_aa: CATSDPSPGVSSYNEQFF
clone_size: -; v_call: TRBV19; cdr3_aa: CASRQTGGPEKLFF
clone_size: -; v_call: TRBV6-2/TRBV6-3; cdr3_aa: CASTIGGRTGRYQETQYF
clone_size: -; v_call: TRBV11-3; cdr3_aa: CASSLGGGRARKTQYF
clone_size: few; v_call: TRBV7-9; cdr3_aa: CASSPYAPMNTEAFF
clone_size: -; v_call: TRBV5-1; cdr3_aa: CASSLGGLVPDHDTQYF
clone_size: -; v_call: TRBV7-9; cdr3_aa: CASSSGQGINYEQYF
clone_size: -; v_call: TRBV9; cdr3_aa: CASSTGTTGGELFF
clone_size: -; v_call: TRBV7-7; cdr3_aa: CASSLAVPGETQYF
clone_size: -; v_call: TRBV4-1; cdr3_aa: CASSQERSGQPQHF
clone_size: -; v_call: TRBV24-1; cdr3_aa: CATGTQNQPQHF
clone_size: few; v_call: TRBV12-3/TRBV12-4; cdr3_aa: CASSSDREAFF
clone_size: -; v_call: TRBV27; cdr3_aa: CASSLSGMGYAGSSYNEQFF
clone_size: -; v_call: TRBV5-1; cdr3_aa: CASSWGDSPYGYTF
clone_size: -; v_call: TRBV6-5; cdr3_aa: CASSYSTAGITEAFF
clone_size: many; v_call: TRBV7-3; cdr3_aa: CASSSSGEQFF
clone_size: many; v_call: TRBV5-1; cdr3_aa: CASSLEPGGSIQPQHF
clone_size: few; v_call: TRBV20-1; cdr3_aa: CSARDQSRDYLPGEQFF
clone_size: few; v_call: TRBV5-1; cdr3_aa: CASSYRDRVPEQYF
clone_size: -; v_call: TRBV15; cdr3_aa: CATSRAASGAYGYTF
clone_size: -; v_call: TRBV5-1; cdr3_aa: CASSLASRAGLVTEAFF
clone_size: few; v_call: TRBV30; cdr3_aa: CAWSVSGSVGNEQYF
clone_size: -; v_call: TRBV20-1; cdr3_aa: CSAALTAETQYF
clone_size: -; v_call: TRBV4-1; cdr3_aa: CASSRRGLAGGLDYNEQFF
clone_size: -; v_call: TRBV20-1; cdr3_aa: CSASRQANTGELFF
clone_size: -; v_call: TRBV2; cdr3_aa: CASRVDLISYNEQFF
clone_size: few; v_call: TRBV29-1; cdr3_aa: CSLAEGSGYGYTF
clone_size: few; v_call: TRBV12-3/TRBV12-4; cdr3_aa: CASSIPGQGGAEQFF
clone_size: -; v_call: TRBV5-1; cdr3_aa: CASSPETGEAFF
clone_size: -; v_call: TRBV7-2; cdr3_aa: CASRTGTSAETQYF
clone_size: few; v_call: TRBV6-2/TRBV6-3; cdr3_aa: CASSPQSDRPNTEAFF
clone_size: -; v_call: TRBV7-9; cdr3_aa: CASSLAPLLGKNIQYF
clone_size: few; v_call: TRBV12-3/TRBV12-4; cdr3_aa: CASSPGNPVQQFF
clone_size: medium-sized; v_call: TRBV6-8; cdr3_aa: CASSRPRGSYEQYF